The 27 T cell receptor beta chains given below trace back to one sample, sequenced in a study of vaccination and CD4 T cells after COVID-19. Treatment given: approximately nine-day PBMC culture with coronavirus spike peptide pools or control peptides (ViraFEST assay). Once obtained from cultured CD4+ T cells, the DNA was sequenced using the Oncomine TCR Beta short-read assay. TCRdb reprocessed the PCR reads with MiXCR, giving one entry per CDR3 protein. The sample yields about 14,000 distinct CDR3 sequences, around 57% seen once. These receptors lack a known antigen. Sequences were obtained from CD4+ T cells from blood, cultured in vitro. The receptors were gathered from a human donor who had recovered from COVID-19.

Concerning this clonotype itself: Compared with germline, one end of the junction differs, possibly owing to a read error. The chain carries TRBV20-1 and TRBJ2-1; 12 nucleotides align to TRBD2. This CDR3 comprises 13 residues. Germline V CDR1 and CDR2: DFQATT, SNEGSKA (reference sequence). Here the CDR3 reads CSTRTSGNNEQFF. In DNA, the CDR3 is TGCAGTACTAGGACTAGCGGGAACAATGAGCAGTTCTTC.

This clonotype occurred a few times. V usage is TRBV2 and J usage is TRBJ1-1; the D is unclear. Germline assignment: CDR1 SNHLY and CDR2 FYNNEI. The V end lost 5 bases, the J end lost 0 bases, and 13 bases lay between the germline ends. CDR3 length: 15 residues. CDR3 sequence: CASSPRTALNTEAFF. The CDR3 DNA sequence: TGTGCCAGCAGTCCCCGGACGGCTCTGAACACTGAAGCTTTCTTT.

The chain couples TRBV24-1 to TRBJ2-3, with 9 bases fitting TRBD1. Per the germline V gene, CDR1 is KGHDR and CDR2 is SFDVKD. The J segment lost 0 bases and the V segment lost 4 bases, leaving 7 bases of the junction unmatched. CDR3 length equals 17 residues. The CDR3 reads CATSDPGQGHSTDTQYF. The CDR3, as DNA: TGTGCCACCAGTGACCCGGGACAGGGACATAGCACAGATACGCAGTATTTT.

The chain is built from TRBV20-1 and TRBJ2-3; 9 positions match TRBD1. The CDR3 sequence is 15 residues long. Germline V gene lookup returns CDR1 DFQATT and CDR2 SNEGSKA (reference sequence). V trimming: 5 bases; J trimming: 4 bases; junction bases outside the gene matches: 10. The CDR3 sequence: CSALRDREPSDTQYF. DNA of the CDR3: TGCAGTGCTCTCCGGGACAGGGAACCATCAGATACGCAGTATTTT.

The chain recombines TRBV30 with TRBJ1-6; D not certain. Trimming took 0 bases from V and 9 from J, leaving 3 bases between them. The V gene's germline CDR1 is GTSNPN and CDR2 SVGIG (reference sequence). The CDR3 runs 11 residues. The CDR3 nucleotides read TGTGCCTGGAGTGTTGGTTCACCCCTCCACTTT. Translating gives CAWSVGSPLHF.

This rearrangement joins TRBV6-1 to TRBJ2-2; D remains ambiguous. Germline V CDR1 and CDR2: MNHNS, SASEGT. The CDR3 covers 11 residues. V was shortened by 6 bases and J by 8 bases, with 7 bases between the two germline ends. Here the CDR3 DNA reads TGTGCCAGCAGGTTGGAGGGGGAGCTGTTTTTT. It encodes CASRLEGELFF.

This rearrangement joins TRBV23-1 to TRBJ1-5, with unresolved D. TRBV23-1 is marked as an open reading frame, function uncertain. The germline V and J ends were trimmed by 6 bases and 7 bases, with 13 bases remaining between them. The CDR3 is made up of 13 amino acids. The DNA for the CDR3 is TGCGCCAGCAGCCAGCCACGGTGGCAGCCCCAGCATTTT. This codes for CASSQPRWQPQHF.

The table lists this clonotype with a few counts. The chain carries TRBV28 and TRBJ1-2, with TRBD1 as a possible D gene (6 bases). This CDR3 region has 13 residues. Trimming took off 6 bases at V and 4 bases at J, with 12 bases between the two ends. CDR1 and CDR2 (germline): MDHEN, SYDVKM. The CDR3 protein is CASRGGGFYGYTF. In nucleotides, the CDR3 is TGTGCCAGCAGAGGGGGAGGGTTCTATGGCTACACCTTC.

CDR3 in DNA: TGTGCCACCAGTGACCCCGGGACAGGGGGCAAAAGCTCCTACAATGAGCAGTTCTTC. It codes for CATSDPGTGGKSSYNEQFF. The genes are TRBV24-1 and TRBJ2-1, with TRBD1 identical over 12 bases. Germline assignment: CDR1 KGHDR and CDR2 SFDVKD. This CDR3 comprises 19 residues. V was clipped by 4 bases and J by 0 bases; unmatched bases: 9.

This chain joins TRBV28 and TRBJ2-7; TRBD1 or TRBD2 may be the D gene (6 bases each). Deletions cut 2 bases from V and 2 bases from J, with 22 bases between. Germline loops: CDR1 MDHEN, CDR2 SYDVKM. The CDR3 is 18 residues long. CDR3 sequence: CASSLVVGRGTPAYEQYF. As DNA, the CDR3 is TGTGCCAGCAGTTTAGTAGTTGGGCGCGGGACACCAGCCTACGAGCAGTACTTC.

This chain links TRBV7-3 with TRBJ2-1, with unresolved D. Trimming left V 5 bases short and J 3 bases short, with 11 bases between. The V gene's germline CDR1 is SGHTA and CDR2 FQGTGA. The CDR3 runs 14 residues. CDR3 sequence reads: CASSPDRYYNEQFF. CDR3 coding DNA: TGTGCCAGCAGCCCCGACCGGTACTACAATGAGCAGTTCTTC.

The chain joins TRBV27 to TRBJ1-5; possibly TRBD1 for D (6 bases). The CDR3 runs to 13 residues. V was shortened by 7 bases and J by 3 bases, with 10 bases between the two germline ends. Germline assignment: CDR1 MNHEY and CDR2 SMNVEV (reference sequence). DNA for the CDR3: TGTGCCAGCAAATACAGGGACAATCAGCCCCAGCATTTT. As protein: CASKYRDNQPQHF.

A few counts support this clonotype. This chain joins TRBV7-6 and TRBJ1-5, with TRBD1 matching 8 bases. The length of the CDR3 is 15 residues. With 5 bases clipped from V and 6 bases from J, the junction kept 9 bases outside the gene matches. Germline loops: CDR1 SGHVS, CDR2 FNYEAQ. Here the CDR3 reads CASSKHTGGGQPQHF. The CDR3 DNA reads as TGTGCCAGCAGCAAACACACAGGGGGGGGTCAGCCCCAGCATTTT.

The chain employs TRBV5-1 and TRBJ1-5, with TRBD1 matching 7 bases. The CDR3 loop spans 16 amino acids. The J segment lost 3 bases and the V segment lost 4 bases, leaving 10 bases of the junction unmatched. Germline values: CDR1 SGHRS, CDR2 YFSETQ. The CDR3 here is CASSHRHRGHNQPQHF. CDR3 nucleotides: TGCGCCAGCAGCCACCGTCACAGGGGTCACAATCAGCCCCAGCATTTT.

In its sample, this clonotype was seen a few times. The CDR3 nucleotides read TGTGCCAGCAGTGACTCCGACACCGGGGAGCTGTTTTTT. Translation gives CASSDSDTGELFF. The chain recombines TRBV6-4 with TRBJ2-2; unclear D gene. The V end was cut by 0 bases, the J end by 3 bases, with 2 bases between. The CDR3 is made up of 13 amino acids. Germline V lookup: CDR1 MRHNA, CDR2 SNTAGT.

V is TRBV6-5 and J is TRBJ2-2; 10 bases are shared with TRBD2. CDR3 size: 20 residues. Germline assignment: CDR1 MNHEY and CDR2 SVGAGI. Trimming cost V 0 bases and J 2 bases; bases outside gene matches: 12. The CDR3 DNA reads as TGTGCCAGCAGTTACTCGAACGGGTTCAAACTAGCGGGAAACACCGGGGAGCTGTTTTTT. Its translation is CASSYSNGFKLAGNTGELFF.

V and J are TRBV27 and TRBJ1-4, with a tentative D call TRBD1 (5 bases). The CDR3 covers 16 residues. Germline CDR1 reads MNHEY; CDR2 reads SMNVEV (reference sequence). Trimming left V 6 bases short and J 0 bases short, with 14 bases between. In DNA form, the CDR3 reads TGTGCCAGCAGACCCCGACAGTTGACAACTAATGAAAAACTGTTTTTT. Its protein is CASRPRQLTTNEKLFF.

The chain carries TRBV19 and TRBJ1-2, with 7 bases aligning to TRBD1. This CDR3 comprises 13 residues. Germline V lookup: CDR1 LNHDA, CDR2 SQIVND (reference sequence). J was trimmed by 8 bases and V by 6 bases; bases with no gene match: 9. CDR3 sequence (DNA): TGTGCCAGTAGACTCCAGGGGGACTCCGGCTACACCTTC. Translated, it gives CASRLQGDSGYTF.

The chain uses TRBV20-1 and TRBJ2-7, with TRBD2 identical over 9 bases. V was pared by 3 bases and J by 3 bases, with 9 bases of the junction left unmatched. The CDR3 has 15 residues. Germline CDR1 and CDR2: DFQATT and SNEGSKA (reference sequence). The CDR3 here is CSASSAGGSGYEQYF. CDR3 bases: TGCAGTGCTAGTTCAGCGGGAGGTTCTGGCTACGAGCAGTACTTC.

The chain employs TRBV7-9 and TRBJ2-1, with 8 nucleotides matching TRBD2. The germline CDR1 and CDR2 sequences are SEHNR and FQNEAQ (reference sequence). The V gene end was trimmed by 10 bases and the J gene end by 0 bases; junction bases not matched to a gene: 8. This CDR3 has 15 amino acids. The CDR3 bases are TGTGCCACTAATAGCGGGGACCCCTCCTACAATGAGCAGTTCTTC. This sequence encodes CATNSGDPSYNEQFF.

This clonotype rates as large. V usage is TRBV24-1 and J usage is TRBJ2-5; TRBD2 agrees at 15 bases. CDR3 size: 14 residues. With 7 bases clipped from V and 5 bases from J, the junction kept 1 base outside the gene matches. Germline CDR1 and CDR2: KGHDR and SFDVKD. This chain's CDR3 is CATSGTSGRETQYF. As DNA, the CDR3 is TGTGCCACCAGCGGGACTAGCGGGAGGGAGACCCAGTACTTC.

This clonotype was observed a few times. This chain uses TRBV27 with TRBJ2-7, with D tentatively TRBD1 or TRBD2 (5 bases each). CDR3 size: 13 residues. V shed 2 bases and J shed 2 bases, with 7 bases lying between them. CDR1 and CDR2 from the germline V gene are MNHEY and SMNVEV (reference sequence). CDR3 DNA: TGTGCCAGCAGTTTAGGGACCGCCTACGAGCAGTACTTC. This gives the protein CASSLGTAYEQYF.

V and J are TRBV4-3 and TRBJ2-2; D might be TRBD2 (5 bases). The germline V gene encodes CDR1 LGHNA and CDR2 YSLEER. The CDR3 has 16 amino acids. Trimming removed 6 bases at V and 3 bases at J, with 17 bases between. CDR3 residues: CASRATGSGDTGELFF. Here the CDR3 DNA reads TGCGCCAGCAGAGCGACGGGGTCTGGGGACACCGGGGAGCTGTTTTTT.

The chain employs TRBV28 and TRBJ1-2; 10 nucleotides align to TRBD1. Germline V lookup: CDR1 MDHEN, CDR2 SYDVKM. The CDR3 is made up of 15 amino acids. The V segment lost 5 bases and the J segment 8 bases; nucleotides outside the gene matches: 11. CDR3 sequence reads: CASSDPGTGVDGYTF. In DNA form, the CDR3 reads TGTGCCAGCAGTGATCCCGGGACAGGGGTAGACGGCTACACCTTC.

The chain employs TRBV27 and TRBJ2-7; 9 bases align to TRBD2. CDR3 length: 16 amino acids. Germline trimming cut 0 bases from V and 4 bases from J; bases unmatched to any gene: 7. CDR1 and CDR2 from the germline V gene are MNHEY and SMNVEV (reference sequence). CDR3: CASSLSGSGRSYEQYF. The CDR3 DNA sequence: TGTGCCAGCAGTTTATCGGGTAGCGGGAGATCTTACGAGCAGTACTTC.

This clonotype was counted only a few times. The chain employs TRBV6-2 or TRBV6-3 and TRBJ1-2, with D uncertain. Germline V gene data show CDR1 as MNHEY and CDR2 as SVGEGT. Trimming cost V 0 bases and J 2 bases, with 7 bases left between them. The CDR3 runs to 14 residues. CDR3 region: CASSYSGRNYGYTF. The CDR3 nucleotides read TGTGCCAGCAGTTACTCAGGGCGAAACTATGGCTACACCTTC.

DNA of the CDR3: TGTGCCAGTAGTATCCGGATACAGGGGGTCCTGAACACTGAAGCTTTCTTT. Amino acid sequence: CASSIRIQGVLNTEAFF. The V call is TRBV19, the J call TRBJ1-1; TRBD1 matches 8 bases. Germline CDR1 and CDR2: LNHDA and SQIVND (reference sequence). This CDR3 has 17 residues. J lost 0 bases, V lost 3 bases, and 9 bases had no gene match.